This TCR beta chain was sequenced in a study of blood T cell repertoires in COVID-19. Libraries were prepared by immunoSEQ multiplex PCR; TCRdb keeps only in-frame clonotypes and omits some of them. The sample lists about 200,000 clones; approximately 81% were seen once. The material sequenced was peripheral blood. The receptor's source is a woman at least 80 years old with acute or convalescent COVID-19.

The CDR3 here is CASSRGGDQETQYF. The CDR3 DNA is TGTGCCAGTAGTAGGGGAGGGGACCAAGAGACCCAGTACTTC. The gene calls are TRBV19 and TRBJ2-5; 7 bases line up with TRBD2. V was pared by 4 bases and J by 0 bases, with 2 bases of the junction left unmatched. Germline loops: CDR1 LNHDA, CDR2 SQIVND (reference sequence). The CDR3 extends over 14 amino acids.